The sequence of this TCR beta chain was determined in a study of T cell responses to AZD1222 COVID-19 vaccine. Germline CDR1 is SGHDT and CDR2 is YYEEEE. The ends were cut back, 0 bases at V and 7 bases at J, with 5 bases in the middle. The CDR3 is 13 amino acids. General study findings and limits: Donor demographics were predominantly white British with a female majority; clonal diversity may be underestimated. In all cases, repertoires were sampled only after the peak T cell response. Spike-specific TCR breadth rose after two AZD1222 doses, and depth rose as well. Regions left unmutated in variants are reportedly the target of nearly half of spike-specific TCRs.

The assay was immunoSEQ multiplex PCR, and TCRdb's table has in-frame clones only and misses some. The sample holds around 150,000 clones; roughly 90% are singletons and the top ten take about 1.4%. As to this clone: The antigen is undetermined.

The gene calls are TRBV5-6 and TRBJ1-6; D is unresolved. Sequenced here: peripheral blood, sampled on day 0 of AZD1222 vaccination. The TCR comes from an adult in good health. The CDR3: CASSLGTNSPLHF. CDR3 coding DNA: TGTGCCAGCAGCTTGGGGACGAATTCACCCCTCCACTTT.